This T cell receptor (beta chain) stems from a study of blood T cell repertoires in COVID-19. As for the study in general: The origin of the acute and convalescent COVID-19 samples was the United States, Italy and Spain.

The count of this clone is one. Under the authors' procedure: Using reference gene primer amplification, nucleated cell counts were estimated. The data were produced by immunoSEQ multiplex PCR, yet TCRdb's version contains in-frame clones alone and is incomplete. The V and J calls and clone size come from that table; D and trimming were worked out from the DNA. The data contain under 250,000 clones, roughly nine tenths of them singletons. All enrollees were about 18 to 90 years old and from 20 to 30 US areas. In germline, CDR1 is SGDLS, CDR2 YYNGEE. The CDR3 length is 15 residues. The V end was cut by 2 bases, the J end by 8 bases, with 14 bases between.

The TCR comes from a woman aged 25 to 39 with acute COVID-19. The sample comprised PBMCs or T cells enriched from blood (not recorded which). V usage is TRBV9 and J usage is TRBJ1-6; D is possibly TRBD1 (5 bases). Here the CDR3 reads CASSVSVRADSPLHF. CDR3 DNA sequence: TGTGCCAGCAGCGTGAGCGTCAGGGCCGATTCACCCCTCCACTTT.